This T cell receptor beta chain was captured by sequencing in a study of blood T cell repertoires in COVID-19. Study processing details: Quantification of nucleated cells was approximated via reference gene primer amplification. The table came from immunoSEQ multiplex PCR; TCRdb's copy has only in-frame clones and leaves some out. Clonal size and the V and J genes are those of that table, whereas D and trimming came from the DNA. The sample lists over 100,000 clones, 91% occurring once. This CDR3 spans 15 amino acids. In germline, CDR1 is SNHLY, CDR2 FYNNEI. The ends lost 7 bases at V and 1 base at J; junction bases unmatched: 8.

Sequences were obtained from peripheral blood. This clonotype was sampled from a man younger than 30 with acute or convalescent COVID-19. V and J are TRBV2 and TRBJ2-5, with 8 bases matching TRBD1. The chain's CDR3 is CASKYRTGPQETQYF. The CDR3 DNA sequence: TGTGCCAGCAAGTACAGGACAGGGCCCCAAGAGACCCAGTACTTC.